The present entry profiles one TCR beta chain with its context. Its specific antigen is unknown. Base qualities are missing; no much larger clone stands one base away. The immunoSEQ Assay, a bias-controlled multiplex PCR, was used to amplify TCRbeta CDR3 regions from genomic DNA. On the study's bioinformatics: Nucleated cell counts per sample were estimated from amplification of reference gene primers within the assay. Sequence reads were collapsed and filtered to measure the absolute abundance of every unique TCRbeta CDR3 rearrangement. For each sample, productive Simpson clonality was calculated as the square root of Simpson's diversity index over productive rearrangements. TCRdb obtained this table from immuneACCESS and retained in-frame rearrangements with V and J assigned. These tables miss some clones; where compared with another copy, unresolved V genes account for less than half of the shortfall, and the remainder is unexplained. The V and J calls and clone size were taken over from that table, and D and trimming were inferred from the DNA. The table for this sample lists approximately 130,000 clones; more than 80% of them were counted only once. The biggest ten clones account for 4.3% of the sample.

These data originate in a study of blood T cell repertoires in COVID-19 (dated by TCRdb to 2020 to 2021). As for the study more broadly: Collaborator samples came from the United States, Italy and Spain and covered acute and convalescent phases of COVID-19. A de-identified subject ID, COVID-19 status, age in years and sex were almost always included in the sample metadata. Where available, HLA class I and class II types were taken from metadata supplied by the sample provider and were not determined by assay-based typing. The material from the prospective study consisted of cDNA or gDNA derived from T cells, B-cell-depleted T cells, or PBMCs. Subjects who had been exposed to COVID-19, were actively infected with it, or had recovered from it provided the deeply sampled blood TCRbeta repertoires that made up the dataset. The samples were drawn from the first 160 participants of the ongoing ImmuneRACE study and from 1,254 subjects provided by 6 global collaborators. A freely available public database, intended as a resource for researchers studying the immune response to SARS-CoV-2, is where the repertoires were released.

Broader findings and caveats from the paper: The quantity of clinical and demographic metadata differed by source and by participant and was supplied without curation.

The collaborating institutions used their own protocols to collect whole blood in K2EDTA tubes. For TCRbeta analysis, collaborator samples were shipped as frozen whole blood, as isolated PBMCs, or as DNA extracted from either sample type. Based on the germline V gene, the CDR1 and CDR2 sequences are MNHNS and SASEGT. Germline trimming amounts to 2 bases on V and 7 bases on J, with 13 as the count of junction bases outside the gene matches. Counted from cysteine to phenylalanine, this CDR3 has 16 amino acids. The retained sequence is limited to the CDR3, 48 bases, with the frame set at the first base.

The sample consisted of peripheral blood. The receptor chain draws on TRBV6-1 and TRBJ1-1; 7 central bases correspond to TRBD1. The TCR was taken from a human donor in a cohort sampled during active COVID-19. The CDR3 in this case is CASSEFRGGQGSEAFF. The bases are TGTGCCAGCAGTGAATTCAGAGGGGGCCAGGGGAGTGAAGCTTTCTTT.